Below are 4 T cell receptor beta chains sequenced from a single sample in a study of shared clonotypes between healthy human individuals. Data came from immunoSEQ multiplex PCR; TCRdb stores just in-frame clones and leaves some out. The table has millions of clones, about 93% seen once. It was CD45RO-negative cells, positively selected for CCR7, that made up naive CD8 cells, with terminally differentiated effector memory CD45RA+ cells excluded. Sequencing used naive CD8+ T cells from PBMCs. The receptors were gathered from a young man in good health. Some clones in this sample may be carry-over from other donors' samples.

About this clone itself: Other nucleotide sequences from this sample produce the same CDR3. The chain is built from TRBV5-8 and TRBJ2-7; 14 bases are a match to TRBD2. V shed 4 bases, J shed 4 bases, and the junction held 4 bases outside the gene matches. Germline CDR1 is SGHTS and CDR2 is YDEGEE. This CDR3 is 15 amino acids long. The CDR3 sequence is CASSLGTSGSYEQYF. The CDR3 DNA reads TGTGCCAGCAGCCTGGGGACTAGCGGGAGTTACGAGCAGTACTTC.

The gene calls are TRBV5-4 and TRBJ1-1; 7 positions agree with TRBD1. The CDR3 runs to 14 residues. The ends lost 1 base at V and 8 bases at J; junction bases unmatched: 8. Looked up from germline, CDR1 is SGHNT and CDR2 is YYREEE (reference sequence). This chain's CDR3 is CASSLWGEGAEAFF. CDR3 coding DNA: TGTGCCAGCAGCTTGTGGGGTGAGGGGGCGGAAGCTTTCTTT.

The V gene is TRBV5-5, the J gene TRBJ2-7; 7 bases line up with TRBD1. Trimming at V came to 4 bases and at J to 4 bases, leaving 11 bases not matched to a gene. There are 15 residues in the CDR3. The germline V gene has CDR1 SGHKS and CDR2 YYEKEE (reference sequence). CDR3: CASSMDRTSLYEQYF. The CDR3 coding sequence is TGTGCCAGCAGCATGGACAGGACGTCGCTTTACGAGCAGTACTTC. The variable domain in full, with the rest retrieved from reference TRBV5-5 and TRBJ2-7, is DAGVTQSPTHLIKTRGQQVTLRCSPISGHKSVSWYQQVLGQGPQFIFQYYEKEERGRGNFPDRFSARQFPNYSSELNVNALLLGDSALYLCASSMDRTSLYEQYFGPGTRLTVT.

This chain connects TRBV27 to TRBJ2-3, with D perhaps being TRBD1 or TRBD2 (5 bases each). Germline CDR1 is MNHEY and CDR2 is SMNVEV (reference sequence). Between the trimmed V and J ends, which lost 2 bases and 1 base, there was a span of 13 bases. The CDR3 covers 16 residues. This CDR3 reads CASSLRGALGTDTQYF. The CDR3 coding sequence is TGTGCCAGCAGTTTAAGGGGAGCGCTAGGCACAGATACGCAGTATTTT.